This T cell receptor beta chain was sequenced for a study of T cells after yellow fever vaccination. Study in general: Where fractions had low cell numbers, libraries were prepared from them with the SMART-Seq v4 Ultra Low Input RNA kit. General study points: It was a weaker secondary response, yet one that peaked faster, at day 5 versus 15. Re-detected after boosting: most primary clones, approximately 97% of CD4 and about 85% of CD8.

V was trimmed by 3 bases and J by 3 bases, leaving 15 bases between them. Germline CDR1 and CDR2: LGHNA and YSLEER. The CDR3 is 15 residues long. Points on this clonotype: Its antigen is unidentified.

Universal primer sites and UMIs were introduced during 5'RACE template-switching synthesis of TCR cDNA. TCRdb used MiXCR to reprocess the 5' RACE reads, holding one entry per CDR3 protein. The sample has hundreds of thousands of distinct CDR3 sequences, around an eighth seen once. The material was PBMCs, obtained on the day of the yellow fever booster vaccination. The receptor's source is a man aged 25-40 years who received the YFV17D yellow fever vaccine. V usage is TRBV4-3 and J usage is TRBJ2-7; D perhaps matches TRBD2 (6 bases). The CDR3 loop is CASSQTLRESYEQYF. CDR3 coding DNA: TGCGCCAGCAGCCAGACGTTGCGGGAAAGCTACGAGCAGTACTTC.